This TCR beta chain appears in the sequencing data of a study of tumor-infiltrating lymphocytes in localized non-small cell lung cancer (dated by TCRdb to the early 2020s). At the level of the whole study: Several histologies were represented in the cohort, which also included both smokers and never-smokers as well as patients whose samples were collected after neoadjuvant chemotherapy. The paired tumor versus uninvolved lung comparison of immunoSEQ T-cell fraction included 55 patients. In total, the ICON cohort consisted of over a hundred surgical patients with localized non-small cell lung cancer who had their tumors resected. Each patient provided resected tumor tissue plus uninvolved lung tissue from the same patient, with the uninvolved lung tissue described as non-adjacent to the tumor. Flow cytometry, multiplex immunofluorescence, RNA-seq, exome sequencing and proteomics were applied to the same patients as TCR sequencing, which was one of several integrated assays. Overall results and qualifications from the work: Because different assays used different pieces of the same tissue, technical variation could not be distinguished from intratumor heterogeneity. Consistent with immunofluorescence CD3 counts, TCRbeta sequencing supported greater T cell infiltration in tumors than in uninvolved lung tissue. Assay coverage varied across patients depending on available tissue quantity, so only a subset of the cohort had TCR sequencing. The TCR-derived T-cell fraction showed no difference between the flow cytometry-defined immunotypes IM1 (good prognosis) and IM2 (poor prognosis).

TCR sequencing with the immunoSEQ assay provided the T-cell fraction in tumor and uninvolved lung tissue. In the original analysis: For survival analysis, patients were divided into high (upper tertile) and low (lower two tertiles) T-cell fraction groups, which were compared by log-rank test. A signed-rank test was used to check for differences in T-cell fraction between paired tumor and uninvolved lung. This immuneACCESS table, as held by TCRdb, lists in-frame sequences with V and J called but not all clones. Of the missing ones, under half trace to an unresolved V gene in checked studies; the others have no known cause. That table is the source of V, J and clone size, and D and trimming were worked out from the DNA. In all, the sample holds approximately 8,400 clones, and over 70% of those were seen once. Together, the top ten hold about 6% of the sample. A remark on this clone: No cognate antigen has been identified for it. No base-level quality is on record; no much larger clone is a single base apart.

Patient enrollment in ICON started in April 2016, and the final patient was enrolled in the second half of 2018. Fresh tumor and matched uninvolved tissue for in-depth immune analyses, including TCR sequencing, were collected from a subcohort of around 80 patients. DNA isolated from bulk tissue, without cell sorting, was used for TCR sequencing. From the cysteine up to the phenylalanine, the CDR3 has a length of 12 residues. The sequence is cut down to CDR3 DNA, 36 bases in frame from base 1. V sheds 5 bases and J sheds 1 base, leaving 6 bases between their ends. CDR1 SGDLS and CDR2 YYNGEE were looked up in the germline V gene.

The sequenced sample was uninvolved lung tissue not adjacent to the tumor. The rearranged segments are TRBV9 and TRBJ1-1; the D gene assignment is ambiguous. This clonotype was obtained from a human donor with non-small cell lung cancer. CDR3 sequence: CASSGRNTEAFF. The bases are TGTGCCAGCAGTGGTAGGAACACTGAAGCTTTCTTT. The full variable domain, with segments outside the CDR3 supplied by the reference TRBV9 and TRBJ1-1 proteins, appears as DSGVTQTPKHLITATGQRVTLRCSPRSGDLSVYWYQQSLDQGLQFLIQYYNGEERAKGNILERFSAQQFPDLHSELNLSSLELGDSALYFCASSGRNTEAFFGQGTRLTVV.